The rows below give T cell receptor beta chains drawn from one sample of a study of T cells in tumors and immune-related adverse events. Clones were read by immunoSEQ multiplex PCR, and TCRdb kept only the in-frame ones, dropping some. The sample has over 7,000 clones, about 93% seen once; the top ten hold less than 2.5%. The material was lymph node tissue, obtained from a patient treated with anti-PD-1 therapy. All receptors come from a female donor with metastatic renal cell carcinoma. The CDR3 runs from the conserved cysteine through the conserved F or W. Each record gives: clone size, J gene, V gene, D gene, CDR3 protein, CDR3 DNA. The D gene is left open where the match is weak. Clone size appears in some rows only: once, few, many, or a class for an expanded clone.

- TRBJ2-1 TRBV9 TRBD2 CASSVVAGDYNEQFF TGTGCCAGCAGCGTAGTCGCGGGGGACTACAATGAGCAGTTCTTC
- TRBJ2-1 TRBV4-3 TRBD2 CASSRRTSGEYNEQFF TGCGCCAGCAGCCGTCGTACTAGCGGGGAATACAATGAGCAGTTCTTC
- TRBJ1-1 TRBV11-2 - CASSPGRFTEAFF TGTGCCAGCAGCCCCGGTCGGTTCACTGAAGCTTTCTTT
- TRBJ1-5 TRBV4-2 - CASSQGGGLNQPQHF TGTGCCAGCAGCCAAGGAGGGGGTCTTAATCAGCCCCAGCATTTT
once TRBJ1-5 TRBV27 - CASSLPGAGQPQHF TGTGCCAGCAGTTTACCGGGGGCTGGGCAGCCCCAGCATTTT
- TRBJ2-1 TRBV5-1 - CASSSSLDEQFF TGCGCCAGCAGCTCCTCACTAGATGAGCAGTTCTTC
- TRBJ1-3 TRBV5-1 TRBD1 CASSSGQVGGNTIYF TGCGCCAGCAGCTCAGGACAGGTAGGAGGAAACACCATATATTTT
- TRBJ1-1 TRBV12-5 - CASGYRVKAFF TGTGCTAGTGGTTACAGGGTGAAAGCTTTCTTT
- TRBJ2-2 TRBV10-3 TRBD2 CAISGLAENTGELFF TGTGCCATCAGTGGACTAGCGGAGAACACCGGGGAGCTGTTTTTT
few TRBJ1-1 TRBV4-1 - CASRKGGNTEAFF TGCGCCAGCAGGAAGGGGGGCAACACTGAAGCTTTCTTT
- TRBJ1-2 TRBV6-5 - CASSTGLGYTF TGTGCCAGCAGTACAGGGTTGGGCTACACCTTC
- TRBJ2-1 TRBV5-8 TRBD2 CASSLTSGSLSRSYNEQFF TGTGCCAGCAGCTTGACTAGCGGGAGTTTATCGAGGTCCTACAATGAGCAGTTCTTC
- TRBJ1-4 TRBV19 TRBD1 CASSILFTGAAGEKLFF TGTGCCAGTAGTATATTATTTACAGGGGCAGCGGGTGAAAAACTGTTTTTT
- TRBJ1-4 TRBV5-4 TRBD1 CASSLTGDATNEKLFF TGTGCCAGCAGCCTTACAGGGGACGCAACTAATGAAAAACTGTTTTTT
- TRBJ2-7 TRBV10-2 - CASSHRQEQYF TGCGCCAGCAGCCATCGACAGGAGCAGTACTTC
once TRBJ2-5 TRBV5-4 TRBD2 CASSSGSGGRETQYF TGTGCCAGCAGCTCAGGTAGCGGGGGGAGAGAGACCCAGTACTTC
- TRBJ1-2 TRBV15 - CATSPGGNYGYTF TGTGCCACCAGCCCGGGTGGAAACTATGGCTACACCTTC
- TRBJ2-1 TRBV5-1 TRBD2 CASSLEPGGTYNEQFF TGCGCCAGCAGCTTGGAACCGGGAGGCACCTACAATGAGCAGTTCTTC
- TRBJ2-3 TRBV11-3 - CASSHEARPTDTQYF TGTGCCAGCAGCCATGAAGCCCGACCCACAGATACGCAGTATTTT
- TRBJ2-2 TRBV28 - CASAARGFGELFF TGTGCCAGCGCGGCCAGGGGCTTCGGGGAGCTGTTTTTT
- TRBJ2-1 TRBV27 - CASSSYGTDNEQFF TGTGCCAGCAGTTCCTACGGGACGGACAATGAGCAGTTCTTC
- TRBJ2-5 TRBV18 TRBD2 CASSPRAGDQETQYF TGTGCCAGCTCACCAAGAGCGGGGGATCAAGAGACCCAGTACTTC
- TRBJ2-3 TRBV11-3 - CASSLVGDTQYF TGTGCCAGCAGCTTAGTAGGGGATACGCAGTATTTT
- TRBJ1-1 TRBV30 - CAWGPLEAFF TGTGCCTGGGGACCCCTCGAAGCTTTCTTT
- TRBJ2-7 TRBV29-1 - CSVEWAGSSYEQYF TGCAGCGTTGAATGGGCGGGGTCCTCCTACGAGCAGTACTTC
- TRBJ2-1 TRBV27 - CASSWVGRAHEQFF TGTGCCAGCAGTTGGGTCGGCCGGGCCCATGAGCAGTTCTTC
- TRBJ2-7 TRBV14 - CASSQGIRQGRDEQYF TGTGCCAGCAGCCAAGGAATAAGACAGGGGAGGGACGAGCAGTACTTC
- TRBJ1-6 TRBV6-1 TRBD1 CASSMDRERNSPLHF TGTGCCAGCAGTATGGACAGGGAGAGAAATTCACCCCTCCACTTT
- TRBJ2-5 TRBV21-1 - CASTTTSKETQYF TGTGCCAGCACCACGACTAGTAAAGAGACCCAGTACTTC
- TRBJ2-1 TRBV5-3 - CARSRLREGGMNDEQFF TGTGCCAGAAGCCGTTTACGGGAAGGCGGAATGAACGATGAGCAGTTCTTC
- TRBJ2-1 TRBV9 TRBD1 CASSGRSDVSLGTGLYNEQFF TGTGCCAGCAGCGGACGTTCGGACGTTTCCTTAGGGACAGGCCTATACAATGAGCAGTTCTTC
- TRBJ2-5 TRBV7-2 - CASSLVGQLQETQYF TGTGCCAGCAGCTTAGTAGGACAGCTACAAGAGACCCAGTACTTC
- TRBJ2-2 TRBV7-2 - CASSSYTGELFF TGTGCCAGCAGCTCCTACACCGGGGAGCTGTTTTTT
once TRBJ1-2 TRBV2 - CASSLDSPYGYTF TGTGCCAGCAGTCTGGACAGCCCCTATGGCTACACCTTC
once TRBJ2-3 TRBV28 - CASSFRRGHGDTQYF TGTGCCAGCAGTTTTAGGAGGGGGCATGGAGATACGCAGTATTTT
- TRBJ2-2 TRBV6-5 TRBD1 CASRSGQDTGELFF TGTGCCAGCAGATCGGGACAGGACACCGGGGAGCTGTTTTTT
- TRBJ1-1 TRBV5-1 - CASSPDGGVEAFF TGCGCCAGCAGCCCGGATGGGGGGGTTGAAGCTTTCTTT
- TRBJ2-7 TRBV5-5 TRBD1 CASSLTGATYEQYF TGTGCCAGCAGCTTGACAGGGGCAACCTACGAGCAGTACTTC
- TRBJ2-5 TRBV4-1 TRBD2 CASSQTGLAIKGQETQYF TGCGCCAGCAGCCAGACGGGACTAGCTATTAAGGGGCAAGAGACCCAGTACTTC
once TRBJ2-1 TRBV25-1 - CASSEWVGFYNEQFF TGTGCCAGCAGTGAATGGGTGGGCTTTTACAATGAGCAGTTCTTC
- TRBJ2-7 TRBV11-2 - CASSLQWGHWSSYEQYF TGTGCCAGCAGCTTACAATGGGGACACTGGAGCTCCTACGAGCAGTACTTC
- TRBJ2-2 TRBV19 - CASSIDPGGLWTGELFF TGTGCCAGTAGTATAGATCCTGGAGGGTTATGGACCGGGGAGCTGTTTTTT
- TRBJ1-2 TRBV7-8 - CASSLYSTFTF TGTGCCAGCAGCCTTTATAGTACATTCACCTTC
- TRBJ2-5 TRBV5-5 - CASSFSGSPQETQYF TGTGCCAGCAGCTTTAGCGGAAGCCCACAAGAGACCCAGTACTTC
- TRBJ1-1 TRBV6-1 - CASSEKRQLITEAFF TGTGCCAGCAGTGAAAAAAGACAGTTAATCACTGAAGCTTTCTTT